Listed below are T cell receptor beta chains from one sample, sequenced in a study of control samples from healthy donors and cancer patients. Sequencing used immunoSEQ multiplex PCR; TCRdb keeps in-frame clones, though not all of them. Of about 120,000 clones in the sample, 75% to 90% were seen once. The sample was PBMCs. These receptors all come from a woman in her 50s with colorectal cancer. CDR3s include the opening cysteine and the closing phenylalanine or tryptophan. D genes are given only for firm matches.

>TRBJ2-1|TRBD2|TRBV5-6
CASSFGLAGEVYNEQFF
>TRBJ1-1|.|TRBV27
CASSLVENTEAFF
>TRBJ2-1|TRBD1|TRBV25-1
CASQDRSSYNEQFF
>TRBJ2-1|.|TRBV3-1/TRBV3-2
CASSQEQGSENEQFF
>TRBJ1-1|.|TRBV5-1
CASRDSMNTEAFF
>TRBJ2-7|.|TRBV7-8
CASSLGVAYEQYF
>TRBJ2-7|.|TRBV7-2
CASRFTLRGEQYF
>TRBJ2-1|TRBD1|TRBV9
CASSVVETGGHEQFF
>TRBJ2-1|TRBD2|TRBV7-2
CASSLTAGAMGEQFF
>TRBJ1-1|TRBD1|TRBV5-1
CASSTGVGDTEAFF
>TRBJ2-5|TRBD2|TRBV11-2
CASSPTSGRAQTQYF
>TRBJ2-2|TRBD1|TRBV29-1
CSVVWGTGLNTGELFF
>TRBJ1-2|TRBD1|TRBV30
CAWSIQGAQGYGYTF
>TRBJ1-2|TRBD1|TRBV7-8
CASSSQRQGDYGYTF
>TRBJ1-2|TRBD1|TRBV5-5
CASSSSLQGNYGYTF
>TRBJ1-5|.|TRBV20-1
CSASNSFNQPQHF
>TRBJ1-1|.|TRBV27
CASSLSGRGGNTEAFF
>TRBJ2-3|TRBD2|TRBV9
CASSVSAGGGNTQYF
>TRBJ1-4|TRBD1|TRBV11-1
CASSRGQGEKLFF
>TRBJ1-1|.|TRBV29-1
CSVERNTEAFF
>TRBJ2-1|.|TRBV5-6
CASSFQAQLGSYNEQFF
>TRBJ2-1|TRBD2|TRBV9
CASSETNGGEQFF
>TRBJ1-5|.|TRBV24-1
CATSDWADPNQPQHF
>TRBJ2-3|TRBD1|TRBV6-6
CASSYSTGGSTDTQYF
>TRBJ2-2|TRBD2|TRBV3-1/TRBV3-2
CASSQDSLAGVFAGELFF
>TRBJ2-2|.|TRBV7-9
CASSSGASGELFF
>TRBJ1-1|.|TRBV30
CAWSRQVDTEAFF
>TRBJ2-3|TRBD2|TRBV4-2
CASSRGTGGYTDTQYF
>TRBJ2-2|.|TRBV5-1
CASSLRRGQNTGELFF
>TRBJ1-1|TRBD1|TRBV9
CASSPGTGTMNTEAFF
>TRBJ2-5|TRBD1|TRBV2
CASSMGQGGETQYF
>TRBJ1-2|.|TRBV25-1
CASSPVSGQRGGGYGYTF
>TRBJ2-3|.|TRBV7-2
CASSPDYISTDTQYF
>TRBJ2-7|TRBD2|TRBV7-6
CASSPGLAGIYEQYF
>TRBJ2-3|.|TRBV3-1/TRBV3-2
CASSPGGTDTQYF
>TRBJ1-6|TRBD1|TRBV19
CASSIGDSNSPLHF
>TRBJ2-7|TRBD1|TRBV7-8
CASSLYVRTGRTYEQYF
>TRBJ2-2|.|TRBV2
CASSEAGEVGYTGELFF
>TRBJ2-5|TRBD1|TRBV18
CASSRRDRGLRETQYF
>TRBJ2-5|.|TRBV19
CASSNSVWGETQYF
>TRBJ1-1|.|TRBV7-3
CASSSTGQGTEAFF
>TRBJ1-3|TRBD1|TRBV9
CASSVEEQGYSSGNTIYF
>TRBJ1-1|TRBD1|TRBV10-1
CASSVRAGGTEAFF
>TRBJ1-3|.|TRBV14
CASSPISGGEGNTIYF
>TRBJ2-3|.|TRBV10-3
CAVRRADTQYF
>TRBJ1-1|.|TRBV7-9
CASSLPFQNTEAFF
>TRBJ2-7|.|TRBV5-5
CASSEAGPGFYEQYF
>TRBJ2-6|.|TRBV3-1/TRBV3-2
CASSQVSLGGANVLTF